One sample yielded the 15 T cell receptor beta chains listed below, sequenced in a study of vaccination and CD4 T cells after COVID-19. TCRdb independently ran MiXCR on the PCR reads; one entry per CDR3 protein. The table lists tens of thousands of distinct CDR3 sequences, around three fifths of them singletons. This sample comprised CD4+ T cells from blood, obtained before SARS-CoV-2 vaccination. The receptor set was obtained from a human donor who had recovered from COVID-19.

The sample holds one count of this clonotype. This chain connects TRBV7-2 to TRBJ2-7; 11 positions match TRBD2. With 4 bases clipped from V and 7 bases from J, the junction kept 9 bases outside the gene matches. The CDR3 length is 15 residues. Germline CDR1 and CDR2: SGHTA and FQGNSA. CDR3 in amino acids: CASSSPSGRSREQYF. CDR3 coding DNA: TGTGCCAGCAGCTCACCTAGCGGGAGGAGCAGGGAGCAGTACTTC.

The chain combines TRBV7-8 with TRBJ2-3; D ambiguous. Trimming pared 2 bases from V and 5 bases from J, leaving 2 bases between. The CDR3 loop spans 11 amino acids. CDR1 and CDR2 from the germline V gene are SGHVS and FQNEAQ. CDR3 nucleotides: TGTGCCAGCAGCTTACAAGATACGCAGTATTTT. It translates to CASSLQDTQYF.

This sequence joins TRBV20-1 and TRBJ2-5, with 10 bases fitting TRBD1. The CDR3 is 14 amino acids. Germline V gene lookup returns CDR1 DFQATT and CDR2 SNEGSKA (reference sequence). With 1 base clipped from V and 5 bases from J, the junction kept 4 bases outside the gene matches. CDR3 nucleotides: TGCAGTGCTAGAGGAGACAGGGGGCGGGAGACCCAGTACTTC. Protein product: CSARGDRGRETQYF.

Worth noting for this clonotype: Mismatch with germline at one junction end may stem from a read error. The rearrangement links TRBV20-1 to TRBJ1-2, with D perhaps matching TRBD1 (5 bases). Germline lookup yields CDR1 DFQATT and CDR2 SNEGSKA (reference sequence). The CDR3 extends over 17 amino acids. Here the CDR3 DNA reads TGCAGTGCCAGAGGGACCCCCCGGGACGCGGCGTGGCTAGGCTACACCTTC. This codes for CSARGTPRDAAWLGYTF.

V and J are TRBV30 and TRBJ1-5; D is unresolved. CDR1 and CDR2 from the germline V gene are GTSNPN and SVGIG (reference sequence). V shed 3 bases and J shed 7 bases, with 16 bases lying between them. The CDR3 has 14 amino acids. The CDR3 coding sequence is TGTGCCTGGAGAAGCCAGGCCAGTGGGCAGCCCCAGCATTTT. It specifies CAWRSQASGQPQHF.

V usage is TRBV11-3 and J usage is TRBJ2-5; 10 positions agree with TRBD1. The V gene end was trimmed by 4 bases and the J gene end by 5 bases; junction bases not matched to a gene: 7. Germline loops: CDR1 SGHNT, CDR2 YENEEA. This CDR3 has 15 residues. The CDR3 is CASSSGTGEFETQYF. Here the CDR3 DNA reads TGTGCCAGCAGCTCAGGGACAGGGGAGTTCGAGACCCAGTACTTC.

The CDR3 DNA follows: TGTGCCAGCAGTCTCCTAGCGGGAACCTACAATGAGCAGTTCTTC. Amino acid sequence: CASSLLAGTYNEQFF. V gene TRBV6-1 combines with J gene TRBJ2-1; 9 positions agree with TRBD2. This CDR3 has 15 residues. Germline assignment: CDR1 MNHNS and CDR2 SASEGT. J was trimmed by 2 bases and V by 5 bases; bases with no gene match: 4.

As for this clonotype: The junction shows a germline mismatch at one end, possibly a read error. The chain couples TRBV27 to TRBJ2-5; D might be TRBD1 (5 bases). Germline values: CDR1 MNHEY, CDR2 SMNVEV (reference sequence). The CDR3 consists of 13 residues. The CDR3 nucleotides read TGTGCCAGCAGTTTGCGCGGACAAGAGACCCAGTGCTTC. Its translation is CASSLRGQETQCF.

This chain joins TRBV5-1 and TRBJ2-5; 7 nucleotides agree with TRBD2. Germline values: CDR1 SGHRS, CDR2 YFSETQ. This CDR3 region has 17 residues. The trim removed 4 bases at V and 5 bases at J, leaving 17 bases unmatched. CDR3 residues: CASSVSLRAGEGETQYF. The CDR3 DNA sequence: TGCGCCAGCAGCGTATCCCTGAGGGCGGGAGAGGGGGAGACCCAGTACTTC.

This clonotype was detected only a few times. The gene calls are TRBV7-2 and TRBJ2-3; 10 bases agree with TRBD2. Trimming at V came to 3 bases and at J to 6 bases, leaving 6 bases not matched to a gene. Germline V lookup: CDR1 SGHTA, CDR2 FQGNSA. This CDR3 spans 15 amino acids. The CDR3 loop is CASSFLAGVGDTQYF. DNA for the CDR3: TGTGCCAGCAGCTTTCTAGCGGGAGTAGGCGATACGCAGTATTTT.

This clonotype was counted only a few times. V is TRBV20-1 and J is TRBJ1-1; 7 bases are a match to TRBD1. The CDR3 spans 14 residues. The trim removed 5 bases at V and 5 bases at J, leaving 11 bases unmatched. Per the germline V gene, CDR1 is DFQATT and CDR2 is SNEGSKA (reference sequence). This CDR3 reads CSASPTGLRTEAFF. DNA of the CDR3: TGCAGTGCTTCTCCGACAGGGCTGAGGACTGAAGCTTTCTTT.

The chain employs TRBV18 and TRBJ2-7; 8 bases align to TRBD1. The CDR3 contains 13 residues. Germline CDR1 reads KGHSH; CDR2 reads LQKENI. Germline trimming cut 4 bases from V and 6 bases from J; bases unmatched to any gene: 5. CDR3 loop: CASSRSGGSEQYF. The CDR3 bases are TGTGCCAGCTCACGTTCAGGGGGCTCCGAGCAGTACTTC.

The chain employs TRBV29-1 and TRBJ1-2; D gene uncertain. The CDR3 is 11 amino acids. V was pared by 5 bases and J by 8 bases, with 12 bases between. Germline V gives CDR1 SQVTM, CDR2 ANQGSEA. DNA for the CDR3: TGCAGCGTTTCTGGGCAGCAGGGCTACACCTTC. It yields the protein CSVSGQQGYTF.

The V gene is TRBV27, the J gene TRBJ2-1; 7 bases are a match to TRBD1. The CDR3 has 16 residues. Germline V gives CDR1 MNHEY, CDR2 SMNVEV (reference sequence). J lost 2 bases, V lost 3 bases, and 7 bases had no gene match. DNA for the CDR3: TGTGCCAGCAGTTTCGTCGCAGGGGGAGCCTACAATGAGCAGTTCTTC. It codes for CASSFVAGGAYNEQFF.

The chain combines TRBV20-1 with TRBJ1-1, with D maybe TRBD1 (5 bases). The CDR3 totals 15 residues. Germline lookup yields CDR1 DFQATT and CDR2 SNEGSKA (reference sequence). V shed 0 bases and J shed 4 bases, with 15 bases lying between them. The CDR3 here is CSARDPEGTGTEAFF. The CDR3 DNA follows: TGCAGTGCTAGAGATCCCGAGGGGACGGGCACTGAAGCTTTCTTT.